What follows are 9 T cell receptor beta chains derived from one specimen sequenced in a study. One entry per CDR3 protein results from TCRdb running MiXCR on the RT-PCR reads. The sample contains almost 700,000 distinct CDR3 sequences, approximately 15% of which appear only once. The sequencing sample was made of memory CD4+ T cells from blood. Source of these receptors: a female donor in good health, serving as a healthy control.

The chain couples TRBV6-1 to TRBJ2-3; 8 positions match TRBD2. Germline assignment: CDR1 MNHNS and CDR2 SASEGT. V lost 0 bases, J lost 9 bases, and 8 bases stayed unmatched. The CDR3 is 15 amino acids. CDR3 DNA: TGTGCCAGCAGTGAAGCCGGGAAGGTAGCGGGAACGCAGTATTTT. Amino acid sequence: CASSEAGKVAGTQYF.

The rearrangement uses TRBV5-1 and TRBJ2-1; a weak D match, TRBD2 (5 bases). V was pared by 0 bases and J by 4 bases, with 14 bases between. The CDR3 totals 16 residues. Germline CDR1 SGHRS, CDR2 YFSETQ. The CDR3 DNA reads TGCGCCAGCAGCTTGGTTGTGGGAGTGGGTTACAATGAGCAGTTCTTC. Amino acids: CASSLVVGVGYNEQFF. The entire variable domain, with the rest obtained from reference TRBV5-1 and TRBJ2-1, is as follows: KAGVTQTPRYLIKTRGQQVTLSCSPISGHRSVSWYQQTPGQGLQFLFEYFSETQRNKGNFPGRFSGRQFSNSRSEMNVSTLELGDSALYLCASSLVVGVGYNEQFFGPGTRLTVL.

This clonotype has ten or more counts. This chain uses TRBV6-5 with TRBJ1-2; 9 bases fit TRBD1. The CDR3 length is 12 residues. Trimming cost V 9 bases and J 7 bases; bases outside gene matches: 6. The germline V gene has CDR1 MNHEY and CDR2 SVGAGI. CDR3 coding DNA: TGTGCCAGTCGGACAGGGGAGAGTGGCTACACCTTC. Protein sequence: CASRTGESGYTF.

This clonotype was found many times. The chain has TRBV6-6 and TRBJ2-5; D may be TRBD1 or TRBD2 (5 bases each). This CDR3 spans 15 amino acids. CDR1 and CDR2 from the germline V gene are MNHNY and SVGAGI (reference sequence). V lost 6 bases, J lost 7 bases, and 21 bases lay in between. The CDR3 DNA follows: TGTGCCAGCAGGGGGCTGGGGGACCCCGGTTGGACCCAGTACTTC. Translation gives CASRGLGDPGWTQYF.

This clonotype was counted many times. The CDR3 DNA reads TGTGCCAGCAGTTACTCGACTCAGTCCTACGAGCAGTACTTC. This sequence encodes CASSYSTQSYEQYF. V usage is TRBV6-6 and J usage is TRBJ2-7, with D unresolved. The CDR3 runs 14 residues. Trimming removed 0 bases from V and 1 base from J, with 7 bases in between. Germline V gene sequence: CDR1 MNHNY, CDR2 SVGAGI (reference sequence).

In this sample, this clonotype turned up a few times. One end of the junction does not line up with germline, which may come from a read error. The CDR3 coding sequence is TGTTCCAGCAGTTTCGGCGCGCGGGATACGCAGTATTTT. Translation gives CSSSFGARDTQYF. The V call is TRBV12-3 or TRBV12-4, the J call TRBJ2-3; D is unclear. CDR3 size: 13 residues.

Ten or more counts support this clonotype. The CDR3 sequence: CASGRGGNEQFF. The CDR3, as DNA: TGTGCCTCCGGACGAGGGGGCAATGAGCAGTTCTTC. V gene TRBV10-3 combines with J gene TRBJ2-1; a weak D match, TRBD1 (6 bases). The germline V gene encodes CDR1 ENHRY and CDR2 SYGVKD. V dropped 11 bases and J dropped 6 bases, with 14 bases sitting between them. The CDR3 runs 12 residues.

This clonotype was recorded at least ten times. The chain is built from TRBV10-2 and TRBJ1-5; D ambiguous. The ends were cut back, 2 bases at V and 5 bases at J, with 4 bases in the middle. Germline V gives CDR1 WSHSY, CDR2 SAAADI. CDR3 length: 12 residues. CDR3 in DNA: TGCGCCAGCAGTGAGGGGGATCAGCCCCAGCATTTT. Translating gives CASSEGDQPQHF.

CDR3 in DNA: TGCGCCTTCGGGGACTTTCAAGAGACCCAGTACTTC. Its protein is CAFGDFQETQYF. The chain has TRBV5-1 and TRBJ2-5, with a weak D call TRBD2 (6 bases). V lost 10 bases and J 2 bases, leaving 12 bases between the germline ends. The CDR3 totals 12 residues. CDR1 and CDR2 from the germline V gene are SGHRS and YFSETQ.